A single T cell receptor (beta chain) is shown here with its context. The data derive from a study of blood T cell repertoires in COVID-19. This table comes from immunoSEQ multiplex PCR, and its TCRdb copy is limited to in-frame clones, with some not included. The repertoire holds around 220,000 clones, 75% to 85% seen once, with around 7.4% in the top ten. What was sequenced was PBMCs or T cells enriched from blood (not recorded which). The receptor comes from a woman in her 40s with acute COVID-19.

The CDR3 DNA sequence: TGTGCCAGCAGCCGGGGACTAGCGGGGGCTGGCGGGGAGACCCAGTACTTC. Translation gives CASSRGLAGAGGETQYF. The chain has TRBV5-8 and TRBJ2-5; 14 bases are shared with TRBD2. Germline V gene sequence: CDR1 SGHTS, CDR2 YDEGEE. The V gene end was trimmed by 4 bases and the J gene end by 5 bases; junction bases not matched to a gene: 10. This CDR3 has 17 amino acids.